These 25 T cell receptor beta chains came from one sample sequenced in a study of chemoradiotherapy in HPV16-positive cancers (dated by TCRdb to between 2022 and 2023). The library came from the immunoSEQ multiplex PCR assay. Drawn from immuneACCESS, this table holds only the in-frame rearrangements with V and J called that TCRdb kept. Clones are partly lost; checked studies trace under half to an unresolved V gene and leave the rest unexplained. In this sample the table shows 25,000 to 30,000 clones, over 90% of which occur a single time. More than 15% of the sample belongs to the ten largest clones. The sample was blood, taken from a patient who underwent chemoradiotherapy. These receptor sequences come from a human donor with HPV-associated anogenital cancer.

The rearrangement links TRBV27 to TRBJ1-2; 8 positions agree with TRBD1. The CDR3 sequence is 15 residues long. From germline, CDR1 is MNHEY and CDR2 SMNVEV (reference sequence). V shed 6 bases, J shed 4 bases, and the junction held 10 bases outside the gene matches. The CDR3 coding sequence is TGTGCCAGCAGACCAGCCCCGGGACAGGTCTATGGCTACACCTTC. Amino acid sequence: CASRPAPGQVYGYTF.

V is TRBV7-9 and J is TRBJ2-1; 7 bases are shared with TRBD2. V shed 6 bases, J shed 1 base, and the junction held 9 bases outside the gene matches. The germline gives CDR1 SEHNR, CDR2 FQNEAQ (reference sequence). The length of the CDR3 is 16 residues. This CDR3 reads CASSTLGEGSYNEQFF. The CDR3 coding sequence is TGTGCCAGCAGTACATTAGGGGAGGGTTCCTACAATGAGCAGTTCTTC.

The chain uses TRBV5-1 and TRBJ2-3; D call uncertain. Germline assignment: CDR1 SGHRS and CDR2 YFSETQ. CDR3 length: 13 residues. Trimming took off 3 bases at V and 3 bases at J, with 8 bases between the two ends. CDR3 DNA: TGCGCCAGCAGCTCAAGATGGACAGATACGCAGTATTTT. It encodes CASSSRWTDTQYF.

This rearrangement joins TRBV6-5 to TRBJ2-2; 7 nucleotides agree with TRBD2. The V gene's germline CDR1 is MNHEY and CDR2 SVGAGI. This CDR3 is 16 amino acids long. The V segment lost 2 bases and the J segment 2 bases; nucleotides outside the gene matches: 5. The CDR3 loop is CASSYKGTTNTGELFF. The CDR3 bases are TGTGCCAGCAGTTACAAGGGGACTACTAACACCGGGGAGCTGTTTTTT.

The rearrangement uses TRBV25-1 and TRBJ1-4; perhaps TRBD1 as D (5 bases). V was shortened by 3 bases and J by 9 bases, with 14 bases between the two germline ends. Per germline, CDR1 MGHDK and CDR2 SYGVNS. This CDR3 contains 14 residues. CDR3 residues: CASSDPGPTQKLFF. The CDR3 DNA is TGTGCCAGCAGTGACCCAGGGCCAACCCAAAAACTGTTTTTT. The full variable domain, its missing parts supplied by reference TRBV25-1 and TRBJ1-4, is EADIYQTPRYLVIGTGKKITLECSQTMGHDKMYWYQQDPGMELHLIHYSYGVNSTEKGDLSSESTVSRIRTEHFPLTLESARPSHTSQYLCASSDPGPTQKLFFGSGTQLSVL.

The V call is TRBV4-3, the J call TRBJ1-4; the D gene is possibly TRBD1 (5 bases). V was cut by 0 bases and J by 10 bases, with 12 bases left in between. Germline V gene lookup returns CDR1 LGHNA and CDR2 YSLEER. The CDR3 contains 14 residues. CDR3 in DNA: TGCGCCAGCAGCCAAGACAGGGAACCCGGAAAACTGTTTTTT. This sequence encodes CASSQDREPGKLFF.

The J gene is TRBJ2-7, the V gene TRBV5-1; weak D call: TRBD2 (6 bases). The germline V gene has CDR1 SGHRS and CDR2 YFSETQ. Deletions cut 6 bases from V and 6 bases from J, with 13 bases between. CDR3 length: 12 amino acids. In DNA form, the CDR3 reads TGCGCCAGCACGATGGGGGGAGGCGAGCAGTACTTC. Amino acid sequence: CASTMGGGEQYF.

The chain couples TRBV18 to TRBJ1-2; D gene ambiguous. The CDR3 has 15 amino acids. Trimming took off 2 bases at V and 8 bases at J, with 18 bases between the two ends. Germline CDR1 is KGHSH and CDR2 is LQKENI. The CDR3 sequence: CASSPGPTKRAGYTF. The CDR3 coding sequence is TGTGCCAGCTCACCAGGGCCCACCAAACGGGCGGGCTACACCTTC.

This clone was seen only once. The chain carries TRBV29-1 and TRBJ2-3; no clear D. CDR1 and CDR2 from the germline V gene are SQVTM and ANQGSEA. Trimming took 6 bases from V and 4 from J, leaving 8 bases between them. The CDR3 spans 11 residues. CDR3 sequence: CSVDRADTQYF. The CDR3 DNA reads TGCAGCGTCGACCGGGCAGATACGCAGTATTTT.

This chain's CDR3 is CASSFRGRNTEAFF. The DNA for the CDR3 is TGTGCCAGCAGCTTCAGGGGAAGGAACACTGAAGCTTTCTTT. The J gene is TRBJ1-1, the V gene TRBV7-2, with D possibly matching TRBD1 (6 bases). V lost 3 bases to trimming and J lost 1 base, with 9 bases between them. Germline V CDR1 and CDR2: SGHTA, FQGNSA. This CDR3 is 14 amino acids long. Together with reference TRBV7-2 and TRBJ1-1, the CDR3 gives the full variable domain: GAGVSQSPSNKVTEKGKDVELRCDPISGHTALYWYRQSLGQGLEFLIYFQGNSAPDKSGLPSDRFSAERTGGSVSTLTIQRTQQEDSAVYLCASSFRGRNTEAFFGQGTRLTVV.

The gene calls are TRBV6-5 and TRBJ2-7; no clear D gene. Germline loops: CDR1 MNHEY, CDR2 SVGAGI. Trimming pared 6 bases from V and 3 bases from J, leaving 9 bases between. This CDR3 contains 12 residues. DNA for the CDR3: TGTGCCAGCAGACAAAACAGCTACGAGCAGTACTTC. This gives the protein CASRQNSYEQYF.

V is TRBV11-1 and J is TRBJ2-7; no reliable D call. This CDR3 spans 13 amino acids. Trimming removed 7 bases at V and 2 bases at J, with 12 bases between. Per the germline V gene, CDR1 is SGHAT and CDR2 is FQDESV (reference sequence). The CDR3 loop is CASTSDGTYEQYF. CDR3 in DNA: TGTGCCAGCACCTCTGACGGTACCTACGAGCAGTACTTC.

The V gene is TRBV4-1, the J gene TRBJ2-5, with TRBD2 matching 14 bases. J gave up 1 base and V 1 base, and 14 bases lay outside the gene matches. From germline, CDR1 is MGHRA and CDR2 YSYEKL. CDR3 length equals 21 residues. CDR3 region: CASSQVYPTGTSGGVQETQYF. The CDR3 region has the DNA TGCGCCAGCAGCCAAGTATACCCGACCGGGACTAGCGGGGGAGTCCAAGAGACCCAGTACTTC.

This sequence joins TRBV7-9 and TRBJ2-6; perhaps TRBD1 as D (6 bases). Germline values: CDR1 SEHNR, CDR2 FQNEAQ (reference sequence). The CDR3 extends over 17 amino acids. The V gene lost 0 bases and the J gene lost 2 bases, with 11 bases spanning the gap. This CDR3 reads CASSLAGRGAGANVLTF. Here the CDR3 DNA reads TGTGCCAGCAGCTTAGCGGGCAGGGGCGCTGGGGCCAACGTCCTGACTTTC.

V and J are TRBV5-4 and TRBJ2-1, with D perhaps matching TRBD1 or TRBD2 (5 bases each). CDR1 and CDR2 (germline): SGHNT, YYREEE (reference sequence). The CDR3 is 16 amino acids. V lost 4 bases and J 1 base, leaving 15 bases between the germline ends. The chain's CDR3 is CASSPPGPTSYNEQFF. CDR3 sequence (DNA): TGTGCCAGCAGCCCACCGGGGCCTACATCCTACAATGAGCAGTTCTTC. Full variable domain (remainder filled in from reference TRBV5-4 and TRBJ2-1): ETGVTQSPTHLIKTRGQQVTLRCSSQSGHNTVSWYQQALGQGPQFIFQYYREEENGRGNFPPRFSGLQFPNYSSELNVNALELDDSALYLCASSPPGPTSYNEQFFGPGTRLTVL.

This chain connects TRBV28 to TRBJ2-7; TRBD2 aligns across 7 bases. CDR3 length equals 14 residues. Germline trimming cut 11 bases from V and 0 bases from J; bases unmatched to any gene: 10. The V gene's germline CDR1 is MDHEN and CDR2 SYDVKM. CDR3 region: CAVLSGLSSYEQYF. The CDR3 DNA sequence: TGTGCCGTACTTAGCGGGTTGAGCTCCTACGAGCAGTACTTC.

CDR3 protein: CASSLGYAGELFF. The CDR3 DNA is TGTGCCAGCAGCTTGGGTTACGCCGGGGAGCTGTTTTTT. V gene TRBV7-2 combines with J gene TRBJ2-2; no clear D. Trimming removed 3 bases at V and 6 bases at J, with 8 bases between. CDR3 length: 13 residues. CDR1 and CDR2 from the germline V gene are SGHTA and FQGNSA. Full variable domain (outside the CDR3, taken from reference TRBV7-2 and TRBJ2-2): GAGVSQSPSNKVTEKGKDVELRCDPISGHTALYWYRQSLGQGLEFLIYFQGNSAPDKSGLPSDRFSAERTGGSVSTLTIQRTQQEDSAVYLCASSLGYAGELFFGEGSRLTVL.

The chain uses TRBV15 and TRBJ2-7; 7 nucleotides agree with TRBD1. The CDR3 extends over 16 amino acids. The germline gives CDR1 LNHNV, CDR2 YYDKDF (reference sequence). Trimming removed 5 bases from V and 7 bases from J; junction bases left unmatched: 17. CDR3 sequence (DNA): TGTGCCACCAGCGGGAGAGGGGGCAGGCGCCAGTGGGAGCAGTACTTC. It encodes CATSGRGGRRQWEQYF.

The J gene is TRBJ1-2, the V gene TRBV15; a weak D match, TRBD1 (5 bases). The CDR3 sequence is 13 residues long. Per germline, CDR1 LNHNV and CDR2 YYDKDF (reference sequence). V was cut by 5 bases and J by 2 bases, with 9 bases left in between. CDR3 protein: CATSSRQNYGYTF. The CDR3 bases are TGTGCCACCAGCTCGCGACAGAACTATGGCTACACCTTC. Variable domain in full (rest from reference TRBV15 and TRBJ1-2): DAMVIQNPRYQVTQFGKPVTLSCSQTLNHNVMYWYQQKSSQAPKLLFHYYDKDFNNEADTPDNFQSRRPNTSFCFLDIRSPGLGDTAMYLCATSSRQNYGYTFGSGTRLTVV.

This clone has a handful of counts. The genes are TRBV6-1 and TRBJ1-1; D not certain. Trimming shortened V by 3 bases and J by 5 bases, and 10 bases separated the two germline ends. The CDR3 has 13 amino acids. CDR1 and CDR2 from the germline V gene are MNHNS and SASEGT. CDR3 loop: CASSEFKRTEAFF. Written as DNA, the CDR3 is TGTGCCAGCAGTGAGTTTAAACGAACTGAAGCTTTCTTT.

The chain uses TRBV6-5 and TRBJ1-2, with 7 bases lining up with TRBD1. Germline lookup yields CDR1 MNHEY and CDR2 SVGAGI. This CDR3 is built from 11 residues. J gave up 7 bases and V 6 bases, and 2 bases lay outside the gene matches. The DNA of the CDR3 is TGTGCCAGCAGCAGGGGGGCTGGCTACACCTTC. Residues: CASSRGAGYTF.

V gene TRBV14 combines with J gene TRBJ2-3; D perhaps matches TRBD1 (6 bases). Looked up from germline, CDR1 is SGHDN and CDR2 is FVKESK. The CDR3 loop spans 17 amino acids. Trimming removed 0 bases from V and 2 bases from J, with 15 bases in between. The CDR3 protein is CASSQDLGGHFTDTQYF. CDR3 coding DNA: TGTGCCAGCAGCCAAGATTTAGGGGGACACTTCACAGATACGCAGTATTTT.

The V gene is TRBV4-1, the J gene TRBJ2-1; 8 bases line up with TRBD2. The CDR3 has 17 residues. Trimming cost V 0 bases and J 0 bases; bases outside gene matches: 4. CDR1 and CDR2 (germline): MGHRA, YSYEKL. The CDR3 here is CASSQDRAGGSYNEQFF. The CDR3 nucleotides read TGCGCCAGCAGCCAAGATCGGGCGGGGGGCTCCTACAATGAGCAGTTCTTC.

V and J are TRBV7-8 and TRBJ2-3; maybe TRBD1 (5 bases). CDR3 length: 16 amino acids. Germline-derived CDR1 and CDR2 are SGHVS and FQNEAQ. The V gene lost 1 base and the J gene lost 2 bases, with 13 bases spanning the gap. The CDR3 region is CASSLGRATYTDTQYF. DNA for the CDR3: TGTGCCAGCAGCTTAGGCAGGGCTACCTACACAGATACGCAGTATTTT. Using reference TRBV7-8 and TRBJ2-3 for the parts outside the CDR3, the full variable domain is GAGVSQSPRYKVAKRGQDVALRCDPISGHVSLFWYQQALGQGPEFLTYFQNEAQLDKSGLPSDRFFAERPEGSVSTLKIQRTQQEDSAVYLCASSLGRATYTDTQYFGPGTRLTVL.

The chain uses TRBV13 and TRBJ2-1, with TRBD2 matching 14 bases. The ends lost 6 bases at V and 7 bases at J; junction bases unmatched: 8. Germline CDR1 PRHDT, CDR2 FYEKMQ (reference sequence). The CDR3 length is 16 residues. The CDR3 loop is CASSSTGTSGSNEQFF. The CDR3 nucleotides are TGTGCCAGCAGTTCCACCGGGACTAGCGGGAGTAATGAGCAGTTCTTC.